This entry concerns a single T cell receptor (beta chain). Its specificity is unknown. Trimming shortened V by 4 bases and J by 0 bases, and 19 bases separated the two germline ends. This CDR3 has 17 residues. CDR1 SGHRS and CDR2 YFSETQ come from the germline V gene. As for time point: baseline pretreatment blood. Treatment described: 15 Gy SBRT to primary tumor, nephrectomy 4 weeks later. Serial blood draws occurred at baseline and 2 and 4 weeks post-SBRT. The data were taken from a study of radiation and T cells in renal cell carcinoma. Study at large: Nephrectomy followed 15 Gy stereotactic body radiation by 4 weeks. Findings and caveats of the study: From baseline, blood top tumor clonotypes peaked at 2 weeks post-radiation.

Assay used: immunoSEQ multiplex PCR; TCRdb lists only in-frame clones, some missing. In the table there are 150,000 or so clones, approximately 90% of which are singletons. The sample was blood, taken from a patient whose treatment included radiotherapy and nephrectomy. The V gene is TRBV5-1, the J gene TRBJ1-2, with a possible D match to TRBD1 (6 bases). The clonotype comes from a woman in her forties or fifties with renal cell carcinoma. The CDR3, as DNA: TGCGCCAGCAGCGTGACAGGCTCCAACTTCGCTAACTATGGCTACACCTTC. This encodes CASSVTGSNFANYGYTF.